This entry features one TCR beta chain sequence. Its antigen is currently unknown. Via MiXCR, TCRdb re-called the 5' RACE reads, giving one row per CDR3 protein. The table lists fewer than 450,000 distinct CDR3 sequences, roughly 7.5% of them singletons. From germline, CDR1 is SGDLS and CDR2 YYNGEE. The CDR3 sequence is 15 residues long. Between the trimmed V and J ends, which lost 0 bases and 0 bases, there was a span of 9 bases. This record comes from a study of T cells after yellow fever vaccination. Findings and caveats of the study: The secondary response showed a weaker magnitude and a faster peak, day 5 versus 15. Most clones from primary vaccination resurfaced after the booster (approximately 97% CD4, 70% to 90% CD8).

The genes are TRBV9 and TRBJ2-5; no reliable D call. Source: PBMCs, taken about 41 days after the first yellow fever vaccination. The receptor's source is a man younger than 35 who received the YFV17D yellow fever vaccine. The CDR3 DNA is TGTGCCAGCAGCGTAGTGGGTACAAACCAAGAGACCCAGTACTTC. Translating gives CASSVVGTNQETQYF.